This T cell receptor (beta chain) was identified during a study of T cells in Graves' hyperthyroidism and ophthalmopathy. V was trimmed by 4 bases and J by 0 bases, leaving 10 bases between them. CDR1 is ENHRY, CDR2 SYGVKD, per germline. This CDR3 has 15 residues. Amplified regions were TCR beta CDR3 sequences from RNA transcripts. During a first-round RT-PCR of the TCR CDR3, the HTBI primer set was used. TCRdb passed the multiplex PCR reads through MiXCR, listing each CDR3 protein once. The data hold 640,000 or so distinct CDR3 sequences, with 13% to 15% observed a single time. This clonotype showed up just a few times.

This sequence was found in a woman aged 18-29 years with Graves' ophthalmopathy. Specimen: blood. The genes are TRBV10-3 and TRBJ2-1; D is ambiguous. The CDR3 here is CAISGGESSYNEQFF. The CDR3 DNA reads TGTGCCATCAGTGGGGGTGAGAGCTCCTACAATGAGCAGTTCTTC.